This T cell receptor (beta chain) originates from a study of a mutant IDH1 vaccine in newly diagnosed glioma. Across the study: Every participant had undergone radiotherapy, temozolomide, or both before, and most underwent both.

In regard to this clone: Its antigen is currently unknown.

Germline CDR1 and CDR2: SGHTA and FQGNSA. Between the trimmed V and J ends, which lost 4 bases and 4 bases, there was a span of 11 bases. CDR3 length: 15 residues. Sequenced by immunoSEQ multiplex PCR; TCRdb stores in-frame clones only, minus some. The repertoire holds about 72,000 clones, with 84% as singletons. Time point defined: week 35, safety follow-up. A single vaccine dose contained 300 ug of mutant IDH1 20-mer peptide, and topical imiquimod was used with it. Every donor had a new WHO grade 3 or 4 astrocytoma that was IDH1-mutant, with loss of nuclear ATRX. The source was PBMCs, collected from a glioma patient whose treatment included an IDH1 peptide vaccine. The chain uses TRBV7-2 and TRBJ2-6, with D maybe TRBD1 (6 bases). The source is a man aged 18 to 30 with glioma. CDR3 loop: CASSSLGAGANVLTF. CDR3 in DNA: TGTGCCAGCAGCTCTTTGGGGGCCGGGGCCAACGTCCTGACTTTC.